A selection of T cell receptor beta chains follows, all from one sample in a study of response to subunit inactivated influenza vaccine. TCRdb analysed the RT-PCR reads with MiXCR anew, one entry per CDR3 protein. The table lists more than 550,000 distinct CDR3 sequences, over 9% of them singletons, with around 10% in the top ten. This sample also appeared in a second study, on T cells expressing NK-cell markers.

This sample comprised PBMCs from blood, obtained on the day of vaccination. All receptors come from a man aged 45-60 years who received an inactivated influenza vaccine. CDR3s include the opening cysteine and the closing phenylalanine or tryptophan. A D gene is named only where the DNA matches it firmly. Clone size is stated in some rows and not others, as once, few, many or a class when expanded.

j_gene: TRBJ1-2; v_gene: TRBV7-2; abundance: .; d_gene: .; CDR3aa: CASSLAYINTGSYGYTF; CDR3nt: TGTGCCAGCAGCTTAGCCTACATTAACACAGGGAGCTATGGCTACACCTTC
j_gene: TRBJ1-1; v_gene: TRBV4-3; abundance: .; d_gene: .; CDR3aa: CASSQGGAGTEAFF; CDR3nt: TGCGCCAGCAGCCAAGGAGGGGCCGGGACTGAAGCTTTCTTT
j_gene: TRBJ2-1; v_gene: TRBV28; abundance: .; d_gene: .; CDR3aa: CASSRQASVEQFF; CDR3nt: TGTGCCAGCAGCCGACAGGCTTCGGTAGAGCAGTTCTTC
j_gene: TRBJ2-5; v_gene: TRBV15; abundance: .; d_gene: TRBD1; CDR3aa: CATSSNDRGRETQYF; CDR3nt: TGTGCCACCAGCAGCAACGACAGGGGCCGAGAGACCCAGTACTTC
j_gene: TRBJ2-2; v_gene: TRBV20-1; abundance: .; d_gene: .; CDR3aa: CSARVDPRPRELFF; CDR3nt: TGCAGTGCTAGAGTTGACCCTCGGCCCAGGGAGCTGTTTTTT
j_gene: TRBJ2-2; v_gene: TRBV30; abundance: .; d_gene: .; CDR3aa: CAWESRGNTGELFF; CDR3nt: TGTGCCTGGGAATCCAGGGGCAACACCGGGGAGCTGTTTTTT
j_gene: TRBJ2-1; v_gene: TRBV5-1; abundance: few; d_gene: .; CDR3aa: CASSTDIYNEQFF; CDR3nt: TGCGCCAGCAGCACGGACATTTACAATGAGCAGTTCTTC
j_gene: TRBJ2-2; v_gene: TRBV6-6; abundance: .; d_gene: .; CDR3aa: CASRPRPVGELFF; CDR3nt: TGTGCCAGCAGACCCCGACCCGTAGGGGAGCTGTTTTTT
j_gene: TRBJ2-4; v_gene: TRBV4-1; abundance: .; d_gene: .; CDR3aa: CASSQEGSGLAKNIQYF; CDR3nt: TGCGCCAGCAGCCAAGAGGGGTCAGGGCTAGCCAAAAACATTCAGTACTTC
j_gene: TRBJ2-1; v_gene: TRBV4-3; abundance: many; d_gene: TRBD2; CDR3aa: CASSQDGVGGSSYNEQFF; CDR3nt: TGCGCCAGCAGCCAAGACGGGGTTGGCGGGAGCTCCTACAATGAGCAGTTCTTC
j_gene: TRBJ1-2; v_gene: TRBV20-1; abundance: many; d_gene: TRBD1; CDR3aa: CSASRTGITNYGYTF; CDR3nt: TGCAGTGCTTCAAGGACAGGGATCACTAACTATGGCTACACCTTC
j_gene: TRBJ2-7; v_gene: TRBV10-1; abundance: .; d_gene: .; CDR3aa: CASRETRDSLSEQYF; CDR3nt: TGCGCCAGCAGGGAGACTCGGGACTCACTCTCCGAGCAGTACTTC
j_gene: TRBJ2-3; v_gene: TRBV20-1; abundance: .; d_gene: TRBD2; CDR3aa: CSARLGLAGGLTDTQYF; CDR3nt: TGCAGTGCTAGACTCGGACTAGCGGGAGGGCTTACAGATACGCAGTATTTT
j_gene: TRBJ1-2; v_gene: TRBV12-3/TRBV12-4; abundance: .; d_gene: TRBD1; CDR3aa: CASSLTGRANYGYTF; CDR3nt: TGTGCCAGCAGCCTGACAGGGAGAGCTAACTATGGCTACACCTTC
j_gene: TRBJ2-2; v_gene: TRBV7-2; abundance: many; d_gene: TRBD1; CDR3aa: CASSRNRGGELFF; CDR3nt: TGTGCCAGCAGCCGCAACAGGGGTGGGGAGCTGTTTTTT
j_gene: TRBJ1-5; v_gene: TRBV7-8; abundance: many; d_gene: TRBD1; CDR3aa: CASSYGQNSGGRQHF; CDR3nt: TGTGCCAGCAGCTACGGACAAAATTCAGGGGGCCGGCAGCATTTT
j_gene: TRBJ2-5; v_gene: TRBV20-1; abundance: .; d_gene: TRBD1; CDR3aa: CSARRGQLQETQYF; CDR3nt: TGCAGTGCTAGACGGGGACAGCTCCAAGAGACCCAGTACTTC
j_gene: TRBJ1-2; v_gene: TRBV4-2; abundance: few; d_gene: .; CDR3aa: CASSQVEDNYGYTF; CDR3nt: TGTGCCAGCAGCCAAGTAGAGGATAACTATGGCTACACCTTC
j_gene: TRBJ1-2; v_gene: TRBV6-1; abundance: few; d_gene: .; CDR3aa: CASSLTLQGNYGYTF; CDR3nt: TGTGCCAGCAGCCTCACGCTACAGGGCAACTATGGCTACACCTTC
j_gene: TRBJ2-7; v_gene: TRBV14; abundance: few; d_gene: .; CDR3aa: CASPQPFTYEQYF; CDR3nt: TGTGCCAGCCCCCAACCATTTACCTACGAGCAGTACTTC
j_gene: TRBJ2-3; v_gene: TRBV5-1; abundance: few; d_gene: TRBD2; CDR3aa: CASSSLAERTDTQYF; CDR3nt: TGCGCCAGCAGCTCCCTAGCGGAGAGGACAGATACGCAGTATTTT
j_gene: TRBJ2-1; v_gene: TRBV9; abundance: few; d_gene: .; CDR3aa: CASSVGGRVRAREQFF; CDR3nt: TGTGCCAGCAGCGTAGGTGGGCGGGTAAGGGCCCGTGAGCAGTTCTTC
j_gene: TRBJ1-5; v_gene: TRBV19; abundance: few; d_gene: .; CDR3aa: CASSIAINSNQPQHF; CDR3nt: TGTGCCAGTAGTATCGCCATTAATAGCAATCAGCCCCAGCATTTT
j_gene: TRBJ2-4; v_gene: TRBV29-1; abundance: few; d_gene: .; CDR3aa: CSVAVVQGPKNIQYF; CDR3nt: TGCAGCGTTGCAGTCGTTCAGGGGCCCAAAAACATTCAGTACTTC
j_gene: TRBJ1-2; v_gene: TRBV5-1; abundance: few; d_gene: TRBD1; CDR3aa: CASRGTGTTGYTF; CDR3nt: TGCGCCAGCCGAGGGACAGGGACAACAGGCTACACCTTC
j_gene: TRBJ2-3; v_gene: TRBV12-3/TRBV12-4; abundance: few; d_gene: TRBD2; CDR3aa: CASFLAGGPDTQYF; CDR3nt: TGTGCCAGCTTCCTAGCGGGGGGCCCAGATACGCAGTATTTT
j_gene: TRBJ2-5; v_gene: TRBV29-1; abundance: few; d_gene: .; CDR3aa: CSVGRALGVTQYF; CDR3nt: TGCAGCGTGGGTCGGGCCCTCGGGGTGACCCAGTACTTC
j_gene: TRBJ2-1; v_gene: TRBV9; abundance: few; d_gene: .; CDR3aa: CASSVDSGRTQFF; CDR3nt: TGTGCCAGCAGCGTAGACTCGGGACGGACACAGTTCTTC
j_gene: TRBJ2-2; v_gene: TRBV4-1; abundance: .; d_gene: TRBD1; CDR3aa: CASSPRQGDGELFF; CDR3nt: TGCGCCAGCAGCCCGAGACAGGGAGATGGGGAGCTGTTTTTT
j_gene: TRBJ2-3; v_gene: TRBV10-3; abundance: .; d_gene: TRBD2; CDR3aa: CAISTSGGSDTQYF; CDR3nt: TGTGCCATCAGTACAAGCGGGGGATCAGATACGCAGTATTTT
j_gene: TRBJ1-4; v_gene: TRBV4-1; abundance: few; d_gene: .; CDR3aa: CASGIKKGGANEKLFF; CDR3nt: TGCGCCAGCGGAATAAAGAAGGGAGGAGCTAATGAAAAACTGTTTTTT
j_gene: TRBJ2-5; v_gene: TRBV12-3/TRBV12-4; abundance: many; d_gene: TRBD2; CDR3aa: CASTDGLAGDKETQYF; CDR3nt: TGTGCCAGCACCGATGGACTAGCGGGGGATAAAGAGACCCAGTACTTC
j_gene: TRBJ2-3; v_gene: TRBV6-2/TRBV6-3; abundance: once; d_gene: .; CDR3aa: CASSYWTYDRDTQYF; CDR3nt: TGTGCCAGCAGTTACTGGACTTATGACCGGGATACGCAGTATTTT
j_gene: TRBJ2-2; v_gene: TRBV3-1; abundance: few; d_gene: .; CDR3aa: CASSQLALGELFF; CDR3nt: TGTGCCAGCAGCCAACTAGCACTCGGGGAGCTGTTTTTT
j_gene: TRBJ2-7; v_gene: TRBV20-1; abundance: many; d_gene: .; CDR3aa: CSARDLRARSSYEQYF; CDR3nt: TGCAGTGCTAGAGATCTTCGCGCCCGATCCTCCTACGAGCAGTACTTC
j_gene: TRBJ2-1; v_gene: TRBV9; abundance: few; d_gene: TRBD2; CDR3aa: CASSGAPGTRTYNEQFF; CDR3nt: TGTGCCAGCAGCGGGGCTCCCGGGACTAGAACCTACAATGAGCAGTTCTTC
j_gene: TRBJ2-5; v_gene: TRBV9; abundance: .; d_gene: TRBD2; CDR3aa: CASSARLAGMETQYF; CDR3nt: TGTGCCAGCAGCGCTCGACTAGCGGGTATGGAGACCCAGTACTTC
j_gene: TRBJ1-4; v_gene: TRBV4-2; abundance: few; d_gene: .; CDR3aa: CASSRTPRESNEKLFF; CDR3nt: TGTGCCAGCAGCCGAACTCCCAGGGAAAGCAATGAAAAACTGTTTTTT
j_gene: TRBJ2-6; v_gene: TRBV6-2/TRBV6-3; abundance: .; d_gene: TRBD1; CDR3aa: CASSRTGGAGANVLTF; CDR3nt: TGTGCCAGCAGTCGAACAGGGGGCGCTGGGGCCAACGTCCTGACTTTC
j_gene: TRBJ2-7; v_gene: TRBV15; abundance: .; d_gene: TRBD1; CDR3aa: CATSRDPGQGANEQYF; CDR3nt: TGTGCCACCAGCAGAGATCCTGGACAGGGGGCCAACGAGCAGTACTTC
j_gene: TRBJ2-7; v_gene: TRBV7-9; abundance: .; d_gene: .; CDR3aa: CASSGRDGNYEQYF; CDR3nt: TGTGCCAGCAGCGGCCGGGACGGCAACTACGAGCAGTACTTC
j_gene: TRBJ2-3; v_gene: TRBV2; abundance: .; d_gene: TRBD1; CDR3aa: CASSRTGGSGGTDTQYF; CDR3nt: TGTGCCAGCTCGCGGACAGGGGGTTCAGGGGGCACAGATACGCAGTATTTT
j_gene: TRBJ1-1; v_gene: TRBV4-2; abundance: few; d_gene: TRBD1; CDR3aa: CASSQGGTANTEAFF; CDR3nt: TGTGCCAGCAGCCAAGGGGGGACAGCGAACACTGAAGCTTTCTTT
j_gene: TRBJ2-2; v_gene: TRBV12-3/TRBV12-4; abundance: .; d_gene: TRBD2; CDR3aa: CASRGGFAGELFF; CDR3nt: TGTGCCAGCAGGGGAGGGTTCGCCGGGGAGCTGTTTTTT
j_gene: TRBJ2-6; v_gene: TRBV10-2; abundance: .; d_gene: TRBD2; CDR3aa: CASRRTSGASGANVLTF; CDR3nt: TGCGCCAGCAGACGGACTAGCGGGGCCTCTGGGGCCAACGTCCTGACTTTC
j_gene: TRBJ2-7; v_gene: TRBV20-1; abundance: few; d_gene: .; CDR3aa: CSARDRVDTYEQYF; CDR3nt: TGCAGTGCTAGAGATCGAGTGGATACCTACGAGCAGTACTTC
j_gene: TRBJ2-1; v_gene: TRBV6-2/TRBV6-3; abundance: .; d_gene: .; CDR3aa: CASSHDDNEQFF; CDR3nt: TGTGCCAGCAGCCACGATGACAATGAGCAGTTCTTC
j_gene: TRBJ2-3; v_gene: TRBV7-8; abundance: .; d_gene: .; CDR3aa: CASSPHLGVALGTDTQYF; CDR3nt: TGTGCCAGCAGCCCTCACCTTGGGGTAGCCTTAGGCACAGATACGCAGTATTTT
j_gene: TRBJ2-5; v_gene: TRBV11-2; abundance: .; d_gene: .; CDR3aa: CASSIGQRAMYQETQYF; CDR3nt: TGTGCCAGCAGCATCGGACAGCGTGCAATGTACCAAGAGACCCAGTACTTC
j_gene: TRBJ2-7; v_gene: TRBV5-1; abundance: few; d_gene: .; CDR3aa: CASSPPTPYEQYF; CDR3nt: TGCGCCAGCAGCCCCCCCACCCCCTACGAGCAGTACTTC
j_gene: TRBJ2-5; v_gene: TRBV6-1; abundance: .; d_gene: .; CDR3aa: CASRDPGQQETQYF; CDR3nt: TGTGCCAGCAGGGACCCCGGACAGCAAGAGACCCAGTACTTC
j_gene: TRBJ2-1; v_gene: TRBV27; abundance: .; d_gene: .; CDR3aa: CASSFSWFNEQFF; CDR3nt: TGTGCCAGCAGTTTCTCCTGGTTCAATGAGCAGTTCTTC
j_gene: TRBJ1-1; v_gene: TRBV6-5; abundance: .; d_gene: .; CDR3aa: CASSYRSQNTEAFF; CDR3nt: TGTGCCAGCAGTTATCGAAGCCAGAACACTGAAGCTTTCTTT
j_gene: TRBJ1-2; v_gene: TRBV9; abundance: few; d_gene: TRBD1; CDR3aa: CASSVGQGRTYGYTF; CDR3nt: TGTGCCAGCAGCGTGGGACAGGGCCGGACCTATGGCTACACCTTC
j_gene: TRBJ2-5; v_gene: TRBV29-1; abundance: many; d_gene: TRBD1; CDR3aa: CSVDRPGETQYF; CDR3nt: TGCAGCGTGGACAGGCCGGGGGAGACCCAGTACTTC
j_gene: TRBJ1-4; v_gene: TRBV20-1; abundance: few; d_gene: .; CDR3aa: CSARRGIDNEKLFF; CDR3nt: TGCAGTGCTAGAAGAGGAATTGATAATGAAAAACTGTTTTTT
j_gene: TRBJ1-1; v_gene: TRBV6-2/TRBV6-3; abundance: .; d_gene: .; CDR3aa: CASSYPTNWEMNTEAFF; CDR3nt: TGTGCCAGCAGTTACCCGACAAATTGGGAGATGAACACTGAAGCTTTCTTT
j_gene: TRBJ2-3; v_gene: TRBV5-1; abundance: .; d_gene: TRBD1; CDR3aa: CASSSQGASSDTQYF; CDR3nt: TGCGCCAGCAGCTCACAGGGGGCCAGTTCAGATACGCAGTATTTT
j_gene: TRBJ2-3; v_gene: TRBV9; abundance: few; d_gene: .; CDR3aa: CASSVEGGRARTDTQYF; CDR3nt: TGTGCCAGCAGCGTAGAGGGGGGGAGGGCCAGAACAGATACGCAGTATTTT